Listed here are 27 T cell receptor beta chains from one sample, sequenced in a study of CD8+ T cells in alopecia areata. In each case, RNA was isolated and then reverse transcribed into cDNA as the sequencing template. Sequenced by immunoSEQ multiplex PCR; TCRdb stores in-frame clones only, minus some. The top ten hold more than 8% of the sample, which has fewer than 110,000 clones, 55% seen once. Sequencing was performed on CD4+ T cells sorted from blood. These receptors were collected from a human donor in good health.

In this sample, this clone turned up a few times. The V gene is TRBV29-1, the J gene TRBJ1-2, with 8 nucleotides matching TRBD1. Per germline, CDR1 SQVTM and CDR2 ANQGSEA. The ends lost 6 bases at V and 4 bases at J; junction bases unmatched: 4. This CDR3 has 12 residues. This CDR3 reads CSVDRVAYGYTF. CDR3 nucleotides: TGCAGCGTGGACAGGGTGGCCTATGGCTACACCTTC.

The V and J genes are TRBV5-1 and TRBJ1-5; 7 bases map to TRBD1. Germline-derived CDR1 and CDR2 are SGHRS and YFSETQ. The CDR3 loop spans 14 amino acids. The V segment lost 2 bases and the J segment 7 bases; nucleotides outside the gene matches: 6. CDR3 loop: CASSFGTEGQPQHF. The DNA for the CDR3 is TGCGCCAGCAGCTTTGGGACAGAGGGACAGCCCCAGCATTTT.

V is TRBV29-1 and J is TRBJ2-5, with D hard to call. From germline, CDR1 is SQVTM and CDR2 ANQGSEA. This CDR3 is built from 13 residues. The V end lost 3 bases, the J end lost 5 bases, and 13 bases lay between the germline ends. CDR3 amino acids: CSVDRAAGETQYF. The DNA for the CDR3 is TGCAGCGTTGACCGGGCAGCCGGGGAGACCCAGTACTTC.

The chain has TRBV5-1 and TRBJ1-2; 9 bases are a match to TRBD1. CDR3 length: 15 amino acids. Germline values: CDR1 SGHRS, CDR2 YFSETQ. V was clipped by 0 bases and J by 2 bases; unmatched bases: 2. This chain's CDR3 is CASSLGGQGNYGYTF. The CDR3 DNA sequence: TGCGCCAGCAGCTTGGGAGGACAGGGGAACTATGGCTACACCTTC.

The gene calls are TRBV28 and TRBJ2-6, with D perhaps being TRBD1 or TRBD2 (5 bases each). CDR3 length: 16 amino acids. V was trimmed by 5 bases and J by 2 bases, leaving 13 bases between them. The germline gives CDR1 MDHEN, CDR2 SYDVKM. CDR3 DNA sequence: TGTGCCAGCAGTGAGGCAGGGAGAGCTGGGGCCAACGTCCTGACTTTC. This codes for CASSEAGRAGANVLTF.

The chain links TRBV5-1 to TRBJ2-5; 13 bases match TRBD2. Trimming cost V 4 bases and J 7 bases; bases outside gene matches: 10. The CDR3 sequence is 16 residues long. Looked up from germline, CDR1 is SGHRS and CDR2 is YFSETQ. As DNA, the CDR3 is TGCGCCAGCAGCATCGGGACTAGCGGGGTCCTTACGACCCAGTACTTC. This codes for CASSIGTSGVLTTQYF.

The chain employs TRBV30 and TRBJ1-5; maybe TRBD1 (5 bases). This CDR3 spans 13 amino acids. Trimming pared 3 bases from V and 3 bases from J, leaving 9 bases between. Looked up from germline, CDR1 is GTSNPN and CDR2 is SVGIG (reference sequence). The CDR3, as DNA: TGTGCCTGGAGCCGGGGGTACAATCAGCCCCAGCATTTT. Amino acid sequence: CAWSRGYNQPQHF.

The CDR3 protein is CASSFGTGEETQYF. CDR3 coding DNA: TGCGCCAGCAGCTTTGGGACAGGGGAAGAGACCCAGTACTTC. This chain joins TRBV5-1 and TRBJ2-5; 10 nucleotides agree with TRBD1. This CDR3 comprises 14 residues. Trimming took 2 bases from V and 3 from J; bases not matched to a gene: 1. Germline loops: CDR1 SGHRS, CDR2 YFSETQ.

The chain combines TRBV29-1 with TRBJ2-6; 9 bases agree with TRBD1. The CDR3 is made up of 17 amino acids. The trim removed 7 bases at V and 1 base at J, leaving 11 bases unmatched. Looked up from germline, CDR1 is SQVTM and CDR2 is ANQGSEA. The DNA for the CDR3 is TGCAGCGCACTCACGGGACAGGGTTTTTCTGGGGCCAACGTCCTGACTTTC. Amino acids: CSALTGQGFSGANVLTF.

This clone appeared a few times. This rearrangement joins TRBV7-9 to TRBJ2-7; D is ambiguous. The CDR3 runs 11 residues. Trimming removed 3 bases from V and 7 bases from J, with 7 bases in between. Germline CDR1 and CDR2: SEHNR and FQNEAQ (reference sequence). CDR3 sequence: CASSLTGEQYF. CDR3 in DNA: TGTGCCAGCAGCTTGACCGGAGAGCAGTACTTC. The full variable domain, with the rest looked up from reference TRBV7-9 and TRBJ2-7, is DTGVSQNPRHKITKRGQNVTFRCDPISEHNRLYWYRQTLGQGPEFLTYFQNEAQLEKSRLLSDRFSAERPKGSFSTLEIQRTEQGDSAMYLCASSLTGEQYFGPGTRLTVT.

The chain is built from TRBV6-5 and TRBJ1-1, with D perhaps matching TRBD1 (5 bases). Trimming left V 8 bases short and J 3 bases short, with 13 bases between. This CDR3 is 13 amino acids long. Germline V gives CDR1 MNHEY, CDR2 SVGAGI. DNA for the CDR3: TGTGCCAGCCTCAGCGACAGCTACACTGAAGCTTTCTTT. Translated, it gives CASLSDSYTEAFF.

This chain links TRBV7-9 with TRBJ2-7; 7 nucleotides align to TRBD1. The CDR3 extends over 14 amino acids. CDR1 and CDR2 (germline): SEHNR, FQNEAQ (reference sequence). V trimming: 5 bases; J trimming: 5 bases; junction bases outside the gene matches: 9. The CDR3 DNA sequence: TGTGCCAGCAGCCCCCAAGAAGGGGGCCACGAGCAGTACTTC. It translates to CASSPQEGGHEQYF.

The chain joins TRBV30 to TRBJ1-5, with D possibly matching TRBD1 (5 bases). Germline V lookup: CDR1 GTSNPN, CDR2 SVGIG (reference sequence). This CDR3 is built from 13 residues. V shed 5 bases and J shed 4 bases, with 12 bases lying between them. CDR3: CAWAGTENQPQHF. In DNA form, the CDR3 reads TGTGCCTGGGCCGGGACCGAGAATCAGCCCCAGCATTTT.

The V gene is TRBV4-1, the J gene TRBJ2-5; D is unclear. The CDR3 extends over 16 amino acids. V shed 0 bases and J shed 7 bases, with 18 bases lying between them. Per germline, CDR1 MGHRA and CDR2 YSYEKL. CDR3 DNA sequence: TGCGCCAGCAGCCAAGATCCCCCCCCACCCCGAGGGACCCAGTACTTC. Translating it yields CASSQDPPPPRGTQYF.

V is TRBV29-1 and J is TRBJ2-3, with D uncertain. The CDR3 is 11 amino acids. Germline lookup yields CDR1 SQVTM and CDR2 ANQGSEA. The germline V and J ends were trimmed by 8 bases and 9 bases, with 15 bases remaining between them. The CDR3 nucleotides read TGCAGCCCTCAGGATGCCACGACGCAGTATTTT. Its translation is CSPQDATTQYF.

This clone appeared a few times. The chain links TRBV10-3 to TRBJ2-5; TRBD1 matches at 8 bases. Germline CDR1 reads ENHRY; CDR2 reads SYGVKD. This CDR3 is 13 amino acids long. With V trimmed by 4 bases and J by 3 bases, 1 base remained unmatched. CDR3 coding DNA: TGTGCCATCAGTGGACAGGGGAAAGAGACCCAGTACTTC. Translating gives CAISGQGKETQYF.

This clone ranks as medium-sized (0.01 to 0.1%). V usage is TRBV7-2 and J usage is TRBJ2-5; D is possibly TRBD2 (6 bases). Trimming pared 1 base from V and 5 bases from J, leaving 17 bases between. The CDR3 sequence is 16 residues long. CDR1 and CDR2 from the germline V gene are SGHTA and FQGNSA. CDR3 protein: CASSLELARGRETQYF. The CDR3 DNA is TGTGCCAGCAGCTTAGAGCTAGCCCGTGGGAGGGAGACCCAGTACTTC.

The chain links TRBV18 to TRBJ2-7; 10 bases are a match to TRBD1. Germline loops: CDR1 KGHSH, CDR2 LQKENI. Losses at the gene ends were 1 base for V and 5 bases for J; bases not matched to a gene: 11. The CDR3 runs to 17 residues. CDR3 sequence: CASSPRIVGTGDHEQYF. The CDR3 nucleotides read TGTGCCAGCTCACCACGTATTGTTGGGACAGGGGACCACGAGCAGTACTTC.

This chain uses TRBV14 with TRBJ2-1; D unresolved. The CDR3 contains 17 residues. Looked up from germline, CDR1 is SGHDN and CDR2 is FVKESK. Deletions cut 3 bases from V and 3 bases from J, with 18 bases between. This CDR3 is CASSHLPGLGHYNEQFF. CDR3 DNA sequence: TGTGCCAGCAGCCATCTTCCGGGTCTTGGGCACTACAATGAGCAGTTCTTC.

CDR3 region: CASSLSAGAGGEKLFF. The CDR3, as DNA: TGTGCCAGCAGCCTCTCGGCGGGGGCTGGGGGTGAAAAACTGTTTTTT. The J gene is TRBJ1-4, the V gene TRBV4-2; tentative D call: TRBD1 (6 bases). The V end lost 4 bases, the J end lost 7 bases, and 19 bases lay between the germline ends. Germline CDR1 LGHNA, CDR2 YNFKEQ. This CDR3 is built from 16 residues.

In this sample, this clone turned up a few times. The V call is TRBV2, the J call TRBJ2-1; TRBD1 is a possible D gene (5 bases). V lost 5 bases and J lost 0, with 11 bases in between. The CDR3 length is 15 residues. Germline V CDR1 and CDR2: SNHLY, FYNNEI. CDR3 sequence: CASSPDSSSYNEQFF. CDR3 nucleotides: TGTGCCAGCAGTCCAGACAGCAGCTCCTACAATGAGCAGTTCTTC.

The chain is built from TRBV30 and TRBJ1-3, with no clear D. The CDR3 length is 14 residues. The germline V and J ends were trimmed by 1 base and 3 bases, with 10 bases remaining between them. Germline assignment: CDR1 GTSNPN and CDR2 SVGIG (reference sequence). The CDR3 DNA sequence: TGTGCCTGGAGTGGAGAAGATCATGGAAACACCATATATTTT. Translating gives CAWSGEDHGNTIYF. The entire variable domain, with the rest obtained from reference TRBV30 and TRBJ1-3, is as follows: SQTIHQWPATLVQPVGSPLSLECTVEGTSNPNLYWYRQAAGRGLQLLFYSVGIGQISSEVPQNLSASRPQDRQFILSSKKLLLSDSGFYLCAWSGEDHGNTIYFGEGSWLTVV.

The chain joins TRBV10-3 to TRBJ1-1, with a possible D match to TRBD1 (6 bases). The CDR3 has 13 amino acids. Germline loops: CDR1 ENHRY, CDR2 SYGVKD. V lost 10 bases and J 1 base, leaving 13 bases between the germline ends. DNA for the CDR3: TGTGCCACCGGACAGACTGCGAACACTGAAGCTTTCTTT. Translating it yields CATGQTANTEAFF.

This sequence joins TRBV5-4 and TRBJ1-1, with 8 bases lining up with TRBD1. Germline-derived CDR1 and CDR2 are SGHNT and YYREEE (reference sequence). The CDR3 spans 14 residues. Unmatched junction bases numbered 3, after V lost 0 bases and J lost 5 bases. The CDR3 DNA sequence: TGTGCCAGCAGCTTGGGACAGGGGAGGACTGAAGCTTTCTTT. As protein: CASSLGQGRTEAFF.

CDR3 DNA sequence: TGTGCCAGCAGGGCGGGACAGGGTAGTCTGAAGCCCCAGCATTTT. Translated: CASRAGQGSLKPQHF. V is TRBV6-5 and J is TRBJ1-5; 9 positions match TRBD1. The V gene's germline CDR1 is MNHEY and CDR2 SVGAGI. V lost 6 bases to trimming and J lost 8 bases; unmatched junction nucleotides: 11. This CDR3 is 15 amino acids long.

The sample holds a few counts of this clone. J is TRBJ1-2 and V is TRBV2; D is ambiguous. V gave up 6 bases and J gave up 6 bases, with 8 bases separating them. The CDR3 contains 11 residues. Germline lookup yields CDR1 SNHLY and CDR2 FYNNEI. Here the CDR3 reads CASRIGDGYTF. CDR3 DNA sequence: TGTGCCAGCAGGATCGGGGATGGCTACACCTTC.

This chain joins TRBV10-2 and TRBJ2-3, with D possibly being TRBD2 (5 bases). The CDR3 has 14 residues. Germline V gene data show CDR1 as WSHSY and CDR2 as SAAADI. The ends were cut back, 0 bases at V and 8 bases at J, with 12 bases in the middle. In DNA form, the CDR3 reads TGCGCCAGCAGTGAGTCGGGGAGCCTAACTACGCAGTATTTT. Translated, it gives CASSESGSLTTQYF.